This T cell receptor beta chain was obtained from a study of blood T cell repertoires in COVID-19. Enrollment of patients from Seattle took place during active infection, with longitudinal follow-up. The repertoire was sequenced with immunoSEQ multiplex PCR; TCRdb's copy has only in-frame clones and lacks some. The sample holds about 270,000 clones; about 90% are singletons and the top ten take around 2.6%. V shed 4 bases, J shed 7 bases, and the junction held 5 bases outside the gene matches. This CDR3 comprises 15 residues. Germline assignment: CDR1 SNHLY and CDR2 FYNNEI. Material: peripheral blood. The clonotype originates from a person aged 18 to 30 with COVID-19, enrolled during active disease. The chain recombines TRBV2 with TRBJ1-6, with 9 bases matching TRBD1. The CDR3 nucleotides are TGTGCCAGCAGTGCCTTGGGACAGGGAAATTCACCCCTCCACTTT. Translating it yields CASSALGQGNSPLHF.